These 30 T cell receptor beta chains share one sample of origin, sequenced in a study of regulatory T cells in long-lasting Graves disease (dated by TCRdb to the early 2020s). Library preparation was by multiplex PCR. Sequencing instrument: Illumina HiSeq 4000. TCR beta libraries were built with iRepertoire HTBI primers and Arm-PCR amplification of CDR3 regions. The raw public data were reprocessed by TCRdb itself: fastp quality trimming at Q25, MiXCR clonotype calling, in-frame beta chains only. Rows with a matching CDR3 protein are joined into one entry that keeps the most common DNA and genes. The sample contains roughly 560,000 distinct CDR3 sequences, about 12% of them found a single time. The biggest ten clones account for almost 9% of the sample. The time point label corresponds to: newly diagnosed GD, antithyroid drugs for less than 3 months. For both TCR sequencing and RNA sequencing, RNA was extracted from PBMCs in TRIzol.

The sample was also reused in another study, on T cells in Graves' hyperthyroidism and ophthalmopathy.

Sequenced material: peripheral blood mononuclear cells (PBMCs), taken at new diagnosis, from a patient treated with antithyroid drugs. These receptor sequences come from a woman aged 25 to 39 with Graves disease. Donor details come from another sample of the same person, matched by shared clones.

This clonotype was seen many times. This sequence joins TRBV15 and TRBJ2-1; possibly TRBD2 for D (6 bases). CDR1 and CDR2 from the germline V gene are LNHNV and YYDKDF (reference sequence). The CDR3 spans 14 residues. With 1 base removed from V and 8 bases from J, the gap between germline ends came to 12 bases. The CDR3 loop is CATSRGQAGYEQFF. In DNA, the CDR3 is TGTGCCACCAGCAGAGGGCAAGCGGGCTATGAGCAGTTCTTC. The full variable domain, with the rest looked up from reference TRBV15 and TRBJ2-1, is DAMVIQNPRYQVTQFGKPVTLSCSQTLNHNVMYWYQQKSSQAPKLLFHYYDKDFNNEADTPDNFQSRRPNTSFCFLDIRSPGLGDTAMYLCATSRGQAGYEQFFGPGTRLTVL.

Remarks on this clonotype: A clone one base away is much larger, so this may be a read error. V usage is TRBV6-5 and J usage is TRBJ2-7, with D unresolved. CDR3 size: 14 residues. Germline CDR1 and CDR2: MNHEY and SVGAGI. The ends were cut back, 2 bases at V and 0 bases at J, with 8 bases in the middle. The CDR3 is CASSYGRSSYEQYF. As DNA, the CDR3 is TGTGCCAGCAGTTACGGGCGGAGCTCCTACGAGCAGTACTTC.

This clonotype was seen ten or more times. The chain joins TRBV10-3 to TRBJ1-4; D is unclear. Between the trimmed V and J ends, which lost 6 bases and 4 bases, there was a span of 12 bases. Germline assignment: CDR1 ENHRY and CDR2 SYGVKD. This CDR3 region has 14 residues. The CDR3 region is CAISRTGFNEKLFF. As DNA, the CDR3 is TGTGCCATCAGCCGGACGGGATTTAATGAAAAACTGTTTTTT.

The rearrangement uses TRBV20-1 and TRBJ2-3, with no clear D. Germline V CDR1 and CDR2: DFQATT, SNEGSKA (reference sequence). The CDR3 extends over 13 amino acids. V was cut by 3 bases and J by 0 bases, with 7 bases left in between. CDR3 residues: CSASIASTDTQYF. Written as DNA, the CDR3 is TGCAGTGCTAGTATCGCTAGCACAGATACGCAGTATTTT.

This chain connects TRBV19 to TRBJ1-2; D is possibly TRBD1 (6 bases). CDR1 is LNHDA and CDR2 is SQIVND in the germline V gene (reference sequence). This CDR3 region has 14 residues. The ends were cut back, 1 base at V and 4 bases at J, with 10 bases in the middle. CDR3 bases: TGTGCCAGTAGTATAGGCGGGGGCAGCTATGGCTACACCTTC. Residues: CASSIGGGSYGYTF.

This sequence joins TRBV4-1 and TRBJ1-1; a weak D match, TRBD1 (6 bases). CDR1 MGHRA and CDR2 YSYEKL come from the germline V gene. The CDR3 length is 18 residues. The V gene lost 8 bases and the J gene lost 2 bases, with 27 bases spanning the gap. CDR3 in amino acids: CASQFNPRGFGINTEAFF. The CDR3 DNA reads as TGCGCCAGCCAGTTCAACCCCAGGGGTTTTGGGATCAACACTGAAGCTTTCTTT.

This clonotype occurred many times. The chain has TRBV6-2 or TRBV6-3 and TRBJ2-6; D gene ambiguous. The CDR3 sequence is 13 residues long. CDR1 is MNHEY and CDR2 is SVGEGT in the germline V gene. The ends were cut back, 6 bases at V and 6 bases at J, with 9 bases in the middle. CDR3 sequence reads: CASSPGEANVLTF. CDR3 DNA sequence: TGTGCCAGCAGCCCCGGTGAGGCCAACGTCCTGACTTTC.

This clonotype showed up many times. The gene calls are TRBV12-3 or TRBV12-4 and TRBJ1-2; TRBD1 matches 9 bases. The CDR3 length is 14 residues. With 3 bases clipped from V and 3 bases from J, the junction kept 2 bases outside the gene matches. CDR3 protein: CASSLTGGHYGYTF. For the CDR3, the DNA is TGTGCCAGCAGTTTGACAGGGGGACACTATGGCTACACCTTC.

This clonotype turned up a few times. The rearrangement links TRBV9 to TRBJ2-7; 9 bases are shared with TRBD1. Losses at the gene ends were 2 bases for V and 2 bases for J; bases not matched to a gene: 5. Germline CDR1 SGDLS, CDR2 YYNGEE. This CDR3 is 15 amino acids long. The CDR3 here is CASSVSGTGTYEQYF. CDR3 DNA: TGTGCCAGCAGCGTGTCCGGGACAGGGACCTACGAGCAGTACTTC.

This clonotype was picked up many times. DNA for the CDR3: TGTGCCAGCAAGAGCGTTGGCGGGGGGAACTATGGCTACACCTTC. This sequence encodes CASKSVGGGNYGYTF. This sequence joins TRBV27 and TRBJ1-2; a possible D gene is TRBD1 (5 bases). Looked up from germline, CDR1 is MNHEY and CDR2 is SMNVEV (reference sequence). The CDR3 has 15 residues. Trimming took 7 bases from V and 2 from J, leaving 17 bases between them.

This clonotype was counted many times. The rearrangement links TRBV12-3 or TRBV12-4 to TRBJ2-3; no definite D call. The CDR3 has 13 residues. Trimming cost V 3 bases and J 8 bases, with 12 bases left between them. The CDR3 sequence: CASSFSSTATQYF. The CDR3 DNA sequence: TGTGCCAGCAGTTTTTCTTCGACGGCTACGCAGTATTTT.

This clonotype was observed a few times. The CDR3, as DNA: TGTGCCAGCTCACCGTATCAAGGGGGACACTACGAGCAGTACTTC. Its translation: CASSPYQGGHYEQYF. The chain carries TRBV18 and TRBJ2-7, with D maybe TRBD1 (6 bases). The V end was cut by 3 bases, the J end by 3 bases, with 15 bases between. The length of the CDR3 is 15 residues. Germline CDR1 reads KGHSH; CDR2 reads LQKENI.

This chain uses TRBV5-8 with TRBJ1-5; D is possibly TRBD1 (5 bases). V lost 8 bases and J 0 bases, leaving 21 bases between the germline ends. The germline V gene has CDR1 SGHTS and CDR2 YDEGEE. The CDR3 has 17 residues. This chain's CDR3 is CASGHTTLSNSNQPQHF. The CDR3 DNA sequence: TGTGCCAGTGGACACACAACATTATCTAATAGCAATCAGCCCCAGCATTTT.

This clonotype was observed at least ten times. The chain has TRBV20-1 and TRBJ1-1; D gene unclear. The CDR3 sequence is 10 residues long. Trimming took 4 bases from V and 5 from J, leaving 5 bases between them. Germline V gene sequence: CDR1 DFQATT, CDR2 SNEGSKA (reference sequence). This CDR3 reads CSAKRTEAFF. DNA for the CDR3: TGCAGTGCTAAGCGGACTGAAGCTTTCTTT.

This clonotype was seen a handful of times. The chain joins TRBV20-1 to TRBJ2-2; TRBD2 matches 7 bases. The CDR3 totals 15 residues. The J segment lost 5 bases and the V segment lost 2 bases, leaving 8 bases of the junction unmatched. Germline lookup yields CDR1 DFQATT and CDR2 SNEGSKA (reference sequence). CDR3 sequence (DNA): TGCAGTGCTAGATCTGGTAGCGGGCGGACCGGGGAGCTGTTTTTT. Translated, it gives CSARSGSGRTGELFF.

This clonotype appeared many times. The CDR3, as DNA: TGTGCCAGCTCACCAGTTATCCAAGAGACCCAGTACTTC. Translating gives CASSPVIQETQYF. The rearrangement uses TRBV18 and TRBJ2-5; unclear D gene. The CDR3 covers 13 residues. The germline CDR1 and CDR2 sequences are KGHSH and LQKENI. V gave up 2 bases and J gave up 1 base, with 5 bases separating them.

This chain uses TRBV19 with TRBJ1-2; D gene uncertain. Between the trimmed V and J ends, which lost 8 bases and 3 bases, there was a span of 19 bases. This CDR3 region has 15 residues. In germline, CDR1 is LNHDA, CDR2 SQIVND (reference sequence). In DNA, the CDR3 is TGTGCCAGTGGCTCCCCCACGCCCTCTGACTATGGCTACACCTTC. Translated, it gives CASGSPTPSDYGYTF.

The sample holds many counts of this clonotype. The chain couples TRBV14 to TRBJ2-3; a weak D match, TRBD2 (5 bases). V lost 3 bases and J 2 bases, leaving 12 bases between the germline ends. CDR1 and CDR2 (germline): SGHDN, FVKESK. CDR3 length: 15 amino acids. CDR3 in amino acids: CASSQQRSSTDTQYF. Written as DNA, the CDR3 is TGTGCCAGCAGCCAGCAGCGGTCGTCCACAGATACGCAGTATTTT.

The table lists this clonotype with many counts. The CDR3 DNA sequence: TGTGCCAGCAGCGGGAGTACAGATACGCAGTATTTT. It translates to CASSGSTDTQYF. The chain is built from TRBV12-3 or TRBV12-4 and TRBJ2-3, with D possibly matching TRBD2 (6 bases). Trimming stripped 6 bases from V and 3 bases from J, with 7 bases between. This CDR3 is built from 12 residues.

This clonotype has a count of ten or more. Written as DNA, the CDR3 is TGCAGTGCTAGGACAGGGGGCACAGATACGCAGTATTTT. Protein product: CSARTGGTDTQYF. The J gene is TRBJ2-3, the V gene TRBV20-1; 8 bases are a match to TRBD1. After removal of 3 bases from V and 1 base from J, the junction contained 0 bases not matched to a gene. Looked up from germline, CDR1 is DFQATT and CDR2 is SNEGSKA (reference sequence). This CDR3 has 13 residues.

This clonotype turned up a few times. This chain connects TRBV15 to TRBJ2-1, with 7 nucleotides matching TRBD2. V lost 5 bases to trimming and J lost 7 bases; unmatched junction nucleotides: 20. The CDR3 has 18 amino acids. The germline CDR1 and CDR2 sequences are LNHNV and YYDKDF (reference sequence). CDR3: CATSSGPNGRVGGNEQFF. CDR3 sequence (DNA): TGTGCCACCAGCTCCGGTCCAAACGGGAGAGTCGGGGGGAATGAGCAGTTCTTC.

This clonotype was seen ten or more times. V gene TRBV9 combines with J gene TRBJ2-7, with D perhaps matching TRBD2 (6 bases). Germline V gene sequence: CDR1 SGDLS, CDR2 YYNGEE. The CDR3 is made up of 14 amino acids. The ends were cut back, 2 bases at V and 2 bases at J, with 11 bases in the middle. The CDR3: CASSVGGGPYEQYF. CDR3 DNA: TGTGCCAGCAGCGTGGGAGGAGGACCCTACGAGCAGTACTTC.

There are many counts of this clonotype. The chain carries TRBV12-3 or TRBV12-4 and TRBJ1-5, with 7 nucleotides matching TRBD1. The CDR3 totals 15 residues. Losses at the gene ends were 6 bases for V and 4 bases for J; bases not matched to a gene: 9. CDR3 nucleotides: TGTGCCAGCAGCCCCAGGACAGGAGCAAATCAGCCCCAGCATTTT. It translates to CASSPRTGANQPQHF.

There are a few counts of this clonotype. J is TRBJ2-5 and V is TRBV4-2; 8 bases match TRBD1. The germline V gene has CDR1 LGHNA and CDR2 YNFKEQ. V lost 1 base, J lost 5 bases, and 6 bases stayed unmatched. The CDR3 loop spans 15 amino acids. CDR3 DNA sequence: TGTGCCAGCAGCCAAGGGACAGGGAGGCGGGAGACCCAGTACTTC. Encoded protein: CASSQGTGRRETQYF.

This clonotype was counted ten times or more. The chain has TRBV12-3 or TRBV12-4 and TRBJ1-5; 8 positions match TRBD1. The CDR3 has 16 residues. Trimming cost V 6 bases and J 7 bases; bases outside gene matches: 14. CDR3 nucleotide sequence: TGTGCCAGCAGCTTAATTCAGGGGGCGGATTTACAGCCCCAGCATTTT. It specifies CASSLIQGADLQPQHF.

This clonotype came up many times. The chain couples TRBV27 to TRBJ2-7; 9 bases line up with TRBD2. The CDR3 sequence is 14 residues long. Trimming took 4 bases from V and 6 from J; bases not matched to a gene: 7. Germline loops: CDR1 MNHEY, CDR2 SMNVEV (reference sequence). This CDR3 is CASSSGLAVPEQYF. The CDR3 DNA sequence: TGTGCCAGCAGTTCGGGACTAGCTGTCCCCGAGCAGTACTTC.

The chain joins TRBV19 to TRBJ1-2; no clear D gene. This CDR3 contains 15 residues. Germline-derived CDR1 and CDR2 are LNHDA and SQIVND (reference sequence). The V and J ends lost 5 bases and 5 bases respectively, with 18 bases between them. The CDR3 loop reads CASSRGKGKGYGYTF. In DNA form, the CDR3 reads TGTGCCAGTAGTCGGGGTAAAGGGAAAGGGTATGGCTACACCTTC.

This clonotype showed up just a few times. This chain joins TRBV20-1 and TRBJ1-2; D is unresolved. The CDR3 extends over 12 amino acids. Trimming pared 6 bases from V and 1 base from J, leaving 9 bases between. CDR1 is DFQATT, CDR2 SNEGSKA, per germline (reference sequence). The CDR3 loop is CSAYGVNYGYTF. CDR3 coding DNA: TGCAGTGCGTATGGGGTTAACTATGGCTACACCTTC.

This clonotype was picked up many times. The chain employs TRBV6-2 or TRBV6-3 and TRBJ2-3, with no clear D. This CDR3 has 14 residues. Per germline, CDR1 MNHEY and CDR2 SVGEGT. Trimming cost V 2 bases and J 2 bases, with 8 bases left between them. CDR3 sequence: CASSYRDDTDTQYF. CDR3 sequence (DNA): TGTGCCAGCAGTTACCGTGATGACACAGATACGCAGTATTTT.

At least ten counts were recorded for this clonotype. V is TRBV12-3 or TRBV12-4 and J is TRBJ2-4; no firm D call. This CDR3 is built from 14 residues. V lost 5 bases and J lost 3, with 11 bases in between. This chain's CDR3 is CASSPTQLKNIQYF. Written as DNA, the CDR3 is TGTGCCAGCAGTCCAACGCAACTCAAAAACATTCAGTACTTC.